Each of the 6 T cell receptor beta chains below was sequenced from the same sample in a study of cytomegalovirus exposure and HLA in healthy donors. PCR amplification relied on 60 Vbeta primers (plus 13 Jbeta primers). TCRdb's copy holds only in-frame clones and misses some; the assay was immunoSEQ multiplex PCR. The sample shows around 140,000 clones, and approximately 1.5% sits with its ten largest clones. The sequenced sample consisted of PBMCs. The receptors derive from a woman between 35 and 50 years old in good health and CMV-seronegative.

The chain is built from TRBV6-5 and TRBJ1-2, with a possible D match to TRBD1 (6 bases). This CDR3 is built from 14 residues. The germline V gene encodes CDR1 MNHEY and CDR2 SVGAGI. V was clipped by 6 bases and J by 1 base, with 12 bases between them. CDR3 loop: CASSRGQINYGYTF. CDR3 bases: TGTGCCAGCAGCCGCGGACAGATTAACTATGGCTACACCTTC.

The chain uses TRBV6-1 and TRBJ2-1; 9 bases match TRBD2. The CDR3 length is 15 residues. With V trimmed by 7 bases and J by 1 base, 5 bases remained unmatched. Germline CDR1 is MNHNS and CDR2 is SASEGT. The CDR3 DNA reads TGTGCCAGCACCCGAGCGGGGGGTTCCTACAATGAGCAGTTCTTC. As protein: CASTRAGGSYNEQFF.

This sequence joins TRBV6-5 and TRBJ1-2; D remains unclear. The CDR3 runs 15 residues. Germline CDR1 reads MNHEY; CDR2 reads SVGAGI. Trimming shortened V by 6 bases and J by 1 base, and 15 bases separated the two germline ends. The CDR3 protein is CASRRSRGGNYGYTF. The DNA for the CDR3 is TGTGCCAGCAGGAGGAGTCGAGGTGGTAACTATGGCTACACCTTC.

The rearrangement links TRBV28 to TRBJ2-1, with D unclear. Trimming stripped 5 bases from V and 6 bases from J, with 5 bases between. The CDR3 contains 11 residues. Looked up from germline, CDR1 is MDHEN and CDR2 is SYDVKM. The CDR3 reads CASSPSNEQFF. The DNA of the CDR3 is TGTGCCAGCAGTCCTAGCAATGAGCAGTTCTTC.

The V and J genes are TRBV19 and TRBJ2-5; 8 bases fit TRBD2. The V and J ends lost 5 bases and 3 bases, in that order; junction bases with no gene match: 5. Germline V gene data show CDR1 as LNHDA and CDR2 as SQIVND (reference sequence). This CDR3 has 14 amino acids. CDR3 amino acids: CASSLRGGKETQYF. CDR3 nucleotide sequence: TGTGCCAGTAGTCTACGGGGGGGAAAAGAGACCCAGTACTTC.

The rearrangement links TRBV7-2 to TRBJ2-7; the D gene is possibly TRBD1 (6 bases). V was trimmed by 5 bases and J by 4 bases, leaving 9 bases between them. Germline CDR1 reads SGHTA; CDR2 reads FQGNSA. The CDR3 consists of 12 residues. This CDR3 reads CASSIRGYEQYF. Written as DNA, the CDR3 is TGTGCCAGCAGCATTAGGGGGTACGAGCAGTACTTC.